This T cell receptor (beta chain) originates from a study of PD-1 blockade in classical Hodgkin lymphoma. Overall study findings and caveats: Newly diagnosed patients and complete responders had comparable diversity at baseline.

The data were produced by immunoSEQ multiplex PCR, yet TCRdb's version contains in-frame clones alone and is incomplete. This table has under 80,000 clones, 71% appearing once. Each patient experienced a relapse that followed autologous stem cell transplantation, and brentuximab vedotin exposure varied. This clone has a single count. Its antigen remains unknown. The germline V and J ends were trimmed by 4 bases and 4 bases, with 15 bases remaining between them. This CDR3 has 14 residues. Germline V gives CDR1 SGHDT, CDR2 YYEEEE. Sequencing used peripheral blood mononuclear cells (PBMCs), obtained before the second cycle of nivolumab. This clonotype originated in a human donor with classical Hodgkin lymphoma. V gene TRBV5-6 combines with J gene TRBJ2-7, with D possibly matching TRBD1 (7 bases). This CDR3 reads CASSLGQEGYEQYF. For the CDR3, the DNA is TGTGCCAGCAGCCTCGGACAGGAGGGGTACGAGCAGTACTTC.